Listed below are T cell receptor beta chains from one sample, sequenced in a study of T-cell reconstitution after alpha-beta-depleted transplantation in children. TCRdb re-derived calls from the PCR reads in MiXCR, one entry per CDR3 protein. The sample holds around 580,000 distinct CDR3 sequences, roughly a quarter seen once. Sequencing used PBMCs, obtained before TCRalphabeta/CD19-depleted stem cell transplant. Every receptor here comes from a boy under three years old with Wiskott-Aldrich syndrome, due to receive a stem cell transplant. Both conserved end residues are part of each CDR3. Fields, in order: clone size, D gene, J gene, V gene, CDR3 DNA, CDR3 protein. D genes are given only for firm matches. Clone size is not always given. Where it is, it says once, few, many or a class for expanded clones.

. | TRBD2 | TRBJ2-1 | TRBV30 | TGTGCCTGGAGGGGACTAGCCGATGAGCAGTTCTTC | CAWRGLADEQFF
few | . | TRBJ2-4 | TRBV10-2 | TGCGCCAGCAGGCAGGCCAAAAACATTCAGTACTTC | CASRQAKNIQYF
. | TRBD2 | TRBJ2-3 | TRBV5-1 | TGCGCCAGCAGCACGGAACTAGCGGGAGGCCATACCCTTCCGCAGTATTTT | CASSTELAGGHTLPQYF
few | . | TRBJ2-6 | TRBV10-3 | TGTGCCATCAGTGAGGGGTCTGGGGCCAACGTCCTGACTTTC | CAISEGSGANVLTF
. | TRBD2 | TRBJ2-2 | TRBV27 | TGTGCCAGCAGTTTATCGAGACTAGCGCCCACCGGGGAGCTGTTTTTT | CASSLSRLAPTGELFF
. | TRBD1 | TRBJ1-6 | TRBV27 | TGTGCCAGCAGTCTACTATTAAAGACAGGGGTTTCACCCCTCCACTTT | CASSLLLKTGVSPLHF
few | TRBD1 | TRBJ1-2 | TRBV20-1 | TGCAGTGCTAGAGACGGACAGGGGAGCTATGGCTACACCTTC | CSARDGQGSYGYTF
few | . | TRBJ1-2 | TRBV20-1 | TGCAGTGCTAGAGATCGAGGCTACACCTTC | CSARDRGYTF
. | . | TRBJ1-4 | TRBV20-1 | TGCAGTGCTAGTAACCGCGGAGCTAATGAAAAACTGTTTTTT | CSASNRGANEKLFF
once | . | TRBJ2-1 | TRBV29-1 | TGCAGCGTTGAATACCTCATTAGGGGCTACTCCTACAATGAGCAGTTCTTC | CSVEYLIRGYSYNEQFF
few | TRBD1 | TRBJ1-5 | TRBV20-1 | TGCAGTGCCAAGGGTCAACAGGGGGATCAGCCCCAGCATTTT | CSAKGQQGDQPQHF
. | TRBD2 | TRBJ2-1 | TRBV5-1 | TGCGCCAGCAGCTTGAAGGCGGGAGACGCCAATGAGCAGTTCTTC | CASSLKAGDANEQFF
few | TRBD2 | TRBJ2-7 | TRBV20-1 | TGCAGTGCTAGTGAGCTAGCGGGAGGAACTGGGGAGCAGTACTTC | CSASELAGGTGEQYF
few | . | TRBJ2-1 | TRBV12-3/TRBV12-4 | TGTGCCAGCAGTTTAAGGGTTTTGGACAATGAGCAGTTCTTC | CASSLRVLDNEQFF
few | . | TRBJ1-3 | TRBV4-1 | TGCGCCAGCAGCCAAGGTTTGAGGTCTGTGGACACCATATATTTT | CASSQGLRSVDTIYF
. | . | TRBJ2-2 | TRBV25-1 | TGTGCCAGCAGTGAATCTCAGACCGGGGAGCTGTTTTTT | CASSESQTGELFF
. | . | TRBJ2-3 | TRBV28 | TGTGCCAGCAGTGACTCCGCTGGGGATACGCAGTATTTT | CASSDSAGDTQYF
few | . | TRBJ2-1 | TRBV5-1 | TGCGCCAGCAGCGGGGGGACGGGTTCTTACAATGAGCAGTTCTTC | CASSGGTGSYNEQFF
. | TRBD1 | TRBJ2-7 | TRBV6-5 | TGTGCCAGCAGTCACAGGGGGCGGAACGAGCAGTACTTC | CASSHRGRNEQYF
few | TRBD1 | TRBJ2-1 | TRBV7-9 | TGTGCCAGCAGCTTAGGGATTGGGACAGACGCCTACAATGAGCAGTTCTTC | CASSLGIGTDAYNEQFF
many | . | TRBJ1-3 | TRBV10-3 | TGTGCCATCAGTGAGTCGACACCCTCTGGAAACACCATATATTTT | CAISESTPSGNTIYF
. | . | TRBJ2-3 | TRBV5-1 | TGCGCCAGCAGCCCTAACACGGTGGGGCCCCGATACGGTACGCAGTATTTT | CASSPNTVGPRYGTQYF
. | . | TRBJ2-1 | TRBV7-2 | TGTGCCAGCAGCTTAGGGCCGGGACAAAATGAGCAGTTCTTC | CASSLGPGQNEQFF
. | . | TRBJ1-3 | TRBV20-1 | TGCAGTGCTAGGGGGGGATACTCTGGAAACACCATATATTTT | CSARGGYSGNTIYF
few | TRBD1 | TRBJ2-7 | TRBV5-1 | TGCGCCAGCAGCGGACAGGGGGCCTACGAGCAGTACTTC | CASSGQGAYEQYF
. | . | TRBJ2-1 | TRBV20-1 | TGCAGTGCTAGAGATCTGGGACTTCACAATGAGCAGTTCTTC | CSARDLGLHNEQFF
few | . | TRBJ1-5 | TRBV2 | TGTGCCAGCAGGGTCACGGGGGTTAGCAATCAGCCCCAGCATTTT | CASRVTGVSNQPQHF
. | . | TRBJ2-3 | TRBV5-1 | TGCGCCAGCAGCTCTGTTCCTAGCGAACGGGGAGATACGCAGTATTTT | CASSSVPSERGDTQYF
. | . | TRBJ2-5 | TRBV15 | TGTGCCACCAGCAATCCCTCACAGGGGAGGGAGACCCAGTACTTC | CATSNPSQGRETQYF
. | TRBD1 | TRBJ1-5 | TRBV20-1 | TGCAGTGCTAGGGCCACCGACAGGGGTAGGGGTCAGCCCCAGCATTTT | CSARATDRGRGQPQHF
few | TRBD1 | TRBJ2-7 | TRBV29-1 | TGCAGCGTTGAGTCATGGGGGACAGGGGAAGGCGAGCAGTACTTC | CSVESWGTGEGEQYF
. | . | TRBJ1-5 | TRBV5-1 | TGCGCCAGCATCTTCAGGAACAGGGACAATCAGCCCCAGCATTTT | CASIFRNRDNQPQHF
. | TRBD1 | TRBJ2-7 | TRBV7-2 | TGTGCCAGCAGCTTAGGGCTGGGTCAGGGGGTGTACGAGCAGTACTTC | CASSLGLGQGVYEQYF
. | . | TRBJ2-3 | TRBV28 | TGTGCCAGCAGTACAATAGGCGACACTAGCACAGATACGCAGTATTTT | CASSTIGDTSTDTQYF
. | . | TRBJ2-4 | TRBV12-3/TRBV12-4 | TGTGCCAGCAGTATCCTCAAAAACATTCAGTACTTC | CASSILKNIQYF
. | . | TRBJ1-1 | TRBV3-1 | TGTGCCAGCAGCCTAGCAGGGACGCGCACTGAAGCTTTCTTT | CASSLAGTRTEAFF
. | . | TRBJ1-1 | TRBV10-2 | TGCGCCAGCGTCGAGCGAATATCGAACACTGAAGCTTTCTTT | CASVERISNTEAFF
. | . | TRBJ1-1 | TRBV20-1 | TGCAGTGCTAGAGCGGGGGGGAGGAAAACTGAAGCTTTCTTT | CSARAGGRKTEAFF
few | TRBD2 | TRBJ2-3 | TRBV5-1 | TGCGCCAGCAGCTTGTGGCCTAGCGGGAGGGCCGTGGATACGCAGTATTTT | CASSLWPSGRAVDTQYF
. | TRBD2 | TRBJ2-7 | TRBV4-1 | TGCGCCAGCAGCCAAGATGCGACAGCGGGAGAGCAGTACTTC | CASSQDATAGEQYF
. | . | TRBJ2-3 | TRBV28 | TGTGCCAGCAGTTTACGGGGTCGAGCGCAGTATTTT | CASSLRGRAQYF
. | . | TRBJ2-1 | TRBV20-1 | TGCAGTGCTAGAAAATGGGAGTCCGGATCGAATGAGCAGTTCTTC | CSARKWESGSNEQFF
. | . | TRBJ2-1 | TRBV3-1 | TGTGCCAGCAGCCGCCGGGTGGACAATGAGCAGTTCTTC | CASSRRVDNEQFF
. | TRBD2 | TRBJ2-1 | TRBV10-3 | TGTGCCATCAGCGCCCGGGAGGTCGGCTACAATGAGCAGTTCTTC | CAISAREVGYNEQFF
few | . | TRBJ2-2 | TRBV24-1 | TGTGCCACCAGTGAAGGGGGTGGCACCGGGGAGCTGTTTTTT | CATSEGGGTGELFF
few | . | TRBJ1-1 | TRBV20-1 | TGCAGTGCTAGGGGCAGGGGTATTGAAGCTTTCTTT | CSARGRGIEAFF